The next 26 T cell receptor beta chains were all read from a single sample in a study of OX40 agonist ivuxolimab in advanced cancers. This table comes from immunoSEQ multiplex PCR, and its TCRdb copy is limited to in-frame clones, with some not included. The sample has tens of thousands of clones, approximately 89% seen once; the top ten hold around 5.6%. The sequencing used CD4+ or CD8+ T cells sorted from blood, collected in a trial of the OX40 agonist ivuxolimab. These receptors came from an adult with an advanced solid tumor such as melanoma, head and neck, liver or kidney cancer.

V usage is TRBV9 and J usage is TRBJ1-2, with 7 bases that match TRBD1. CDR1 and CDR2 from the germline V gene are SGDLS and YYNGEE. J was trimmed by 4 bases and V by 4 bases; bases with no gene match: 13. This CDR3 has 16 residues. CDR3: CASSTGGQPRRYGYTF. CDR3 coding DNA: TGTGCCAGCAGCACTGGGGGACAGCCGCGCCGCTATGGCTACACCTTC.

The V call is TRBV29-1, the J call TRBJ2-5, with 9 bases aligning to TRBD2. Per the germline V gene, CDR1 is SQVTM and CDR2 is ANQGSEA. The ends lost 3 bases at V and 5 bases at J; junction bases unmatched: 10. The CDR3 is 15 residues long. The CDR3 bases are TGCAGCGTTGAGCGGGGGGGTGGAGGTCGGGAGACCCAGTACTTC. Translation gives CSVERGGGGRETQYF.

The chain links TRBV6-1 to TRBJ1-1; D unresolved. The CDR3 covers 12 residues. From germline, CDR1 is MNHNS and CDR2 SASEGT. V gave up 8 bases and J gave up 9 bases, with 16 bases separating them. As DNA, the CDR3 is TGTGCCAGCCCCAAAGGAATCAACCAAGCTTTCTTT. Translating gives CASPKGINQAFF.

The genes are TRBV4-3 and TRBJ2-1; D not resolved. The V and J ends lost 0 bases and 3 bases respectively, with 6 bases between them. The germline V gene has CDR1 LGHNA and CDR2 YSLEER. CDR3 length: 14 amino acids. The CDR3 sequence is CASSQDLDYNEQFF. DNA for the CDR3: TGCGCCAGCAGCCAAGATCTGGACTACAATGAGCAGTTCTTC.

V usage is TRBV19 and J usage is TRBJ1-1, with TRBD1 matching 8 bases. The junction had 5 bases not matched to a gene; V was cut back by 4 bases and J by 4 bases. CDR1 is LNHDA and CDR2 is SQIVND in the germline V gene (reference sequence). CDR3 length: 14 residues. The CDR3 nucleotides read TGTGCCAGTAGTACCCAGGGGGCGAGCACTGAAGCTTTCTTT. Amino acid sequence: CASSTQGASTEAFF. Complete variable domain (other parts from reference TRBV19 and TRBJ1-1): DGGITQSPKYLFRKEGQNVTLSCEQNLNHDAMYWYRQDPGQGLRLIYYSQIVNDFQKGDIAEGYSVSREKKESFPLTVTSAQKNPTAFYLCASSTQGASTEAFFGQGTRLTVV.

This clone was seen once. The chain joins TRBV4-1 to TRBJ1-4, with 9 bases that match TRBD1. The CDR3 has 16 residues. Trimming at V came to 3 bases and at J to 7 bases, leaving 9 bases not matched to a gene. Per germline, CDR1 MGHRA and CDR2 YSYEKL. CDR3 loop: CASSHLKGQGIEKLFF. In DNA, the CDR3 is TGCGCCAGCAGCCATTTAAAGGGACAGGGAATTGAAAAACTGTTTTTT.

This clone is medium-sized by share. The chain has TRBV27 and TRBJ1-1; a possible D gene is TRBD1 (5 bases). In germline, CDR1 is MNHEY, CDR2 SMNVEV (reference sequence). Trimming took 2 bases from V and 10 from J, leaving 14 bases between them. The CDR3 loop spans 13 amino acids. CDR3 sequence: CASSLGPGVAAFF. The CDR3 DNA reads TGTGCCAGCAGTTTAGGGCCGGGGGTTGCAGCTTTCTTT.

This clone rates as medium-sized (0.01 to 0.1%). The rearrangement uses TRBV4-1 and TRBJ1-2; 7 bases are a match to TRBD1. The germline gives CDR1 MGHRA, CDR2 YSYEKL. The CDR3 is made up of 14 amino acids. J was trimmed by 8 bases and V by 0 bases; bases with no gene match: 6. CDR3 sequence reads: CASSQEWQGEGYTF. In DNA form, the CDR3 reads TGCGCCAGCAGCCAAGAGTGGCAGGGGGAAGGCTACACCTTC.

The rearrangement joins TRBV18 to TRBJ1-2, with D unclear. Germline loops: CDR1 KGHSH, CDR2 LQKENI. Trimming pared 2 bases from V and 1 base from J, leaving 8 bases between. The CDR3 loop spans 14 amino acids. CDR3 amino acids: CASSPALDNYGYTF. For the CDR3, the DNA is TGTGCCAGCTCACCAGCGTTGGATAACTATGGCTACACCTTC. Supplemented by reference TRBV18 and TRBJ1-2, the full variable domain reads NAGVMQNPRHLVRRRGQEARLRCSPMKGHSHVYWYRQLPEEGLKFMVYLQKENIIDESGMPKERFSAEFPKEGPSILRIQQVVRGDSAAYFCASSPALDNYGYTFGSGTRLTVV.

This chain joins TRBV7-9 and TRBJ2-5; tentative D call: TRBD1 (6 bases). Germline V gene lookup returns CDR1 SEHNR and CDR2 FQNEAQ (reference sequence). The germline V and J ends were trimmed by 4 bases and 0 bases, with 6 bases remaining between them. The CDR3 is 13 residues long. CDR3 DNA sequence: TGTGCCAGCAGCTACAGGGACCAAGAGACCCAGTACTTC. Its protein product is CASSYRDQETQYF. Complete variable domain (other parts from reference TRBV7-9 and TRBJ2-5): DTGVSQNPRHKITKRGQNVTFRCDPISEHNRLYWYRQTLGQGPEFLTYFQNEAQLEKSRLLSDRFSAERPKGSFSTLEIQRTEQGDSAMYLCASSYRDQETQYFGPGTRLLVL.

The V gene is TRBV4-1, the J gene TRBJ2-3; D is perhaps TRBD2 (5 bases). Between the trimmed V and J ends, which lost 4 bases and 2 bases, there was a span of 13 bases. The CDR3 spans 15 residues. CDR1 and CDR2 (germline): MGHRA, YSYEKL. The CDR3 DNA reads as TGCGCCAGCAGCCTTTCGAAGCGGAACACAGATACGCAGTATTTT. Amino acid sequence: CASSLSKRNTDTQYF.

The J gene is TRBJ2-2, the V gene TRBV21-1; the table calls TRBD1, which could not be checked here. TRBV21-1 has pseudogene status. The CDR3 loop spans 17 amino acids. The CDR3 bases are TGTGCCAGCAGCAAAGTCGGCGGGACAGGGAACACCGGGGAGCTGTTTTTT. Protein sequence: CASSKVGGTGNTGELFF.

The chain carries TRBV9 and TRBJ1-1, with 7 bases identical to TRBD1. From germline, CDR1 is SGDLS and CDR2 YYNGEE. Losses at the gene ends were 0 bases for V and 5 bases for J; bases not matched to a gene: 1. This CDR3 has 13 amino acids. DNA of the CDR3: TGTGCCAGCAGCGTAGGGGGACAGACTGAAGCTTTCTTT. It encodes CASSVGGQTEAFF.

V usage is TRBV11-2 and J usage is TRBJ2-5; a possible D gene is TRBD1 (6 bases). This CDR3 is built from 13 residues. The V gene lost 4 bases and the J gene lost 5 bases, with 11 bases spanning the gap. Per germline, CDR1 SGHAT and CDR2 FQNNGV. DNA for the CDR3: TGTGCCAGCAGCTCTCGGACAGACGAGACCCAGTACTTC. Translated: CASSSRTDETQYF.

CDR3 coding DNA: TGTGCCAGCAGGCCTCTAGCGGGAGGGGGAGAGCAGTTCTTC. This gives the protein CASRPLAGGGEQFF. This chain uses TRBV6-6 with TRBJ2-1; 12 bases map to TRBD2. Germline V gives CDR1 MNHNY, CDR2 SVGAGI (reference sequence). The CDR3 has 14 amino acids. Trimming cost V 6 bases and J 10 bases; bases outside gene matches: 7.

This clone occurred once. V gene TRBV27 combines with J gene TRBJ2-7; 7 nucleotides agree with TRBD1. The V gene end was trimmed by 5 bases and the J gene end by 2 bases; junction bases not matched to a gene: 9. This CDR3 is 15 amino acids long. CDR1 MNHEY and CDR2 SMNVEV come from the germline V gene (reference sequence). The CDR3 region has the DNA TGTGCCAGCAGTCCGTTAGGACAGGCCGCCTACGAGCAGTACTTC. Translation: CASSPLGQAAYEQYF.

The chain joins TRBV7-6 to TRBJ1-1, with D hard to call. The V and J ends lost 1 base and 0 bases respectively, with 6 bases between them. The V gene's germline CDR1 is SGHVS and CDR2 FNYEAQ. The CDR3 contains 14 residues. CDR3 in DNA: TGTGCCAGCAGCTTAGACTGGTTGAACACTGAAGCTTTCTTT. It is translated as CASSLDWLNTEAFF. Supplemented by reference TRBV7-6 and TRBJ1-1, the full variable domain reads GAGVSQSPRYKVTKRGQDVALRCDPISGHVSLYWYRQALGQGPEFLTYFNYEAQQDKSGLPNDRFSAERPEGSISTLTIQRTEQRDSAMYRCASSLDWLNTEAFFGQGTRLTVV.

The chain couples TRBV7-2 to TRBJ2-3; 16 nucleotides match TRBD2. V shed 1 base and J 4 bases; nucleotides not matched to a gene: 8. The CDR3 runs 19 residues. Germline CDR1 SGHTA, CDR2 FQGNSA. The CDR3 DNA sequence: TGTGCCAGCAGCTTAGAGGGACTAGCGGGGGGGCGTAATTCAGATACGCAGTATTTT. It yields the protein CASSLEGLAGGRNSDTQYF.

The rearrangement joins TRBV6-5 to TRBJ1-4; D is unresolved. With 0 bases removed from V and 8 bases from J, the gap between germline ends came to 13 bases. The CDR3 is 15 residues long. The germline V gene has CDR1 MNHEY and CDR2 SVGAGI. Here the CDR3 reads CASSYSNGVQEKLFF. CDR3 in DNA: TGTGCCAGCAGTTACTCGAATGGGGTACAAGAAAAACTGTTTTTT.

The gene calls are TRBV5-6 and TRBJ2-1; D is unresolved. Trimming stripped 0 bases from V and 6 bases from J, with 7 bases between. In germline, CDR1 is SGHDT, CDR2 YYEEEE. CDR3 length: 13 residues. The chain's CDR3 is CASSLGAGNEQFF. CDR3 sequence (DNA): TGTGCCAGCAGCTTGGGGGCAGGCAATGAGCAGTTCTTC.

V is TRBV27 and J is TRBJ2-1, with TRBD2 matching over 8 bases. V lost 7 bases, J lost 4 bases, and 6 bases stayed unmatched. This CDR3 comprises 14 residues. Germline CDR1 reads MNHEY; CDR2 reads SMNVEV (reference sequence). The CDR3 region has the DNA TGTGCCAGCACCCCGGGGGGGGGTTACAATGAGCAGTTCTTC. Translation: CASTPGGGYNEQFF.

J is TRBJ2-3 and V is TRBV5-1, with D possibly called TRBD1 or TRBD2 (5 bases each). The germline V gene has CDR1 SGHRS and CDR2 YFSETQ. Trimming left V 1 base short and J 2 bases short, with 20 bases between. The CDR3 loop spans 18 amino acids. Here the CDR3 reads CASSLISGGTGNTDTQYF. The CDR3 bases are TGCGCCAGCAGCTTGATATCTGGGGGAACGGGGAACACAGATACGCAGTATTTT.

The CDR3: CASSDRVAKNIQYF. DNA of the CDR3: TGTGCCAGCAGTGATAGAGTAGCCAAAAACATTCAGTACTTC. The chain has TRBV25-1 and TRBJ2-4; D unresolved. The CDR3 runs to 14 residues. CDR1 MGHDK and CDR2 SYGVNS come from the germline V gene. V shed 3 bases and J shed 0 bases, with 6 bases lying between them.

The CDR3 sequence is CASSPLGVQAMNTEAFF. CDR3 nucleotides: TGCGCCAGCAGCCCCCTCGGGGTACAAGCAATGAACACTGAAGCTTTCTTT. This chain connects TRBV4-1 to TRBJ1-1; no definite D call. V lost 4 bases, J lost 0 bases, and 18 bases lay in between. The CDR3 loop spans 17 amino acids. Germline CDR1 MGHRA, CDR2 YSYEKL.

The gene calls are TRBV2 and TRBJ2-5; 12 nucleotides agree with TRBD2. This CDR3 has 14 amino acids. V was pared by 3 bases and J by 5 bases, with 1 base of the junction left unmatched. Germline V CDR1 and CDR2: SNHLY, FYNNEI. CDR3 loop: CASSDLAGGETQYF. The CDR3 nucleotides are TGTGCCAGCAGTGACCTAGCGGGGGGGGAGACCCAGTACTTC.

This CDR3 is CASSPGSQNEKLFF. CDR3 in DNA: TGCGCCAGCAGCCCCGGCAGCCAGAATGAAAAACTGTTTTTT. The chain uses TRBV4-1 and TRBJ1-4; D uncertain. CDR3 length: 14 amino acids. CDR1 MGHRA and CDR2 YSYEKL come from the germline V gene. The V end lost 4 bases, the J end lost 5 bases, and 11 bases lay between the germline ends.